Here is one TCR beta chain with its context. Its antigen is currently unknown. The CDR3 consists of 14 residues. The V and J ends lost 3 bases and 5 bases respectively, with 11 bases between them. Germline loops: CDR1 MGHRA, CDR2 YSYEKL. Library preparation (for TCRbeta) was performed with unique molecular identifiers. TCRdb re-called the PCR reads through MiXCR, storing one row per CDR3 protein. Here the sample spans 350,000 to 500,000 distinct CDR3 sequences, roughly 43% being singletons. The sample comes from a study of T-cell reconstitution after alpha-beta-depleted transplantation in children. Points from the study as a whole: Certain patients had high TCRbeta diversity at day 60, and it came from recipient T cells and thymic progenitors that survived. Expanded graft clones numbering several hundred reportedly gave rise to alpha-beta T cells about two months after transplant. T-cell counts and diversity at one year post-transplant came mainly from newly produced T cells.

The rearrangement joins TRBV4-1 to TRBJ2-1; no clear D. The source of this sequence is a girl aged 2 to 10 with aplastic anemia, due to receive a stem cell transplant. The material sequenced was PBMCs, taken before TCRalphabeta/CD19-depleted stem cell transplant. CDR3 in amino acids: CASSHGFIDNEQFF. The CDR3 region has the DNA TGCGCCAGCAGCCATGGGTTCATCGACAATGAGCAGTTCTTC.